This T cell receptor beta chain was identified during a study of CXCR3-negative and CXCR3-positive naive CD8 T cells. Study findings and constraints: High diversity, comparable across both naive subsets, contrasted with much lower diversity in memory CD8+ cells. Cryopreservation partially lowered CXCR3 expression, so most assays used fresh PBMCs.

With regard to this clonotype: Its antigen is undetermined.

Germline loops: CDR1 LNHNV, CDR2 YYDKDF (reference sequence). This CDR3 contains 17 residues. With UMI labels, 5' RACE was used to prepare the TRB cDNA libraries. TCRdb re-called the 5' RACE reads; every CDR3 protein appears as one record, without DNA. The sample shows tens of thousands of distinct CDR3 sequences, and 0.42% sits with its ten largest clones. Sorting yielded triplicates of 300,000 to 350,000 cells for each CD8+ T cell subset. Naive CD8+ T cells had a CD45RO-CCR7+CD27+CD95- phenotype. The rearrangement links TRBV15 to TRBJ2-7; TCRdb names TRBD2, which stays unverified in the absence of DNA. The sequenced sample consisted of naive CXCR3- CD8+ T cells from blood. Subset reported: CD45RO-CCR7+CD27+CD95- naive CD8+ T cells lacking CXCR3 (TNR3-). This receptor was identified in a human donor in good health. Some clones in this sample may be carry-over from other donors' samples. This CDR3 reads CATSRDFMRAVGFEQYF.